A single sample is the source of the 12 T cell receptor beta chains below, sequenced in a study of cytomegalovirus exposure and HLA in healthy donors. In the PCR, 60 Vbeta and 13 Jbeta primers were used. Libraries were prepared by immunoSEQ multiplex PCR; TCRdb keeps only in-frame clonotypes and omits some of them. The table records 84,000 or so clones, 60% to 80% of them present only once. The sample comprised PBMCs. These receptors were collected from a man in his fifties or sixties in good health and CMV-seronegative.

This clone was counted a single time. The chain employs TRBV11-3 and TRBJ2-2; TRBD2 matches at 7 bases. Germline CDR1 is SGHNT and CDR2 is YENEEA. V lost 3 bases, J lost 4 bases, and 2 bases stayed unmatched. The CDR3 contains 14 residues. The CDR3 region has the DNA TGTGCCAGCAGCTTGGGGGGGGGCACCGGGGAGCTGTTTTTT. Amino acid sequence: CASSLGGGTGELFF. Full variable domain (rest looked up from reference TRBV11-3 and TRBJ2-2): EAGVVQSPRYKIIEKKQPVAFWCNPISGHNTLYWYLQNLGQGPELLIRYENEEAVDDSQLPKDRFSAERLKGVDSTLKIQPAELGDSAVYLCASSLGGGTGELFFGEGSRLTVL.

This clone came up once. V is TRBV15 and J is TRBJ2-3; D ambiguous. The V end was cut by 2 bases, the J end by 5 bases, with 11 bases between. Germline CDR1 reads LNHNV; CDR2 reads YYDKDF (reference sequence). The CDR3 consists of 14 residues. The CDR3 loop reads CATSRSTTEDTQYF. The CDR3 bases are TGTGCCACCAGCAGAAGCACTACGGAAGATACGCAGTATTTT.

This chain connects TRBV9 to TRBJ1-6; D perhaps matches TRBD1 (5 bases). Trimming removed 4 bases from V and 7 bases from J, with 18 bases in between. This CDR3 has 16 amino acids. Germline V gene sequence: CDR1 SGDLS, CDR2 YYNGEE. This chain's CDR3 is CASSPSGGGLNSPLHF. The CDR3 nucleotides are TGTGCCAGCAGCCCTTCCGGGGGGGGTTTGAATTCACCCCTCCACTTT. The variable domain in full, with the rest retrieved from reference TRBV9 and TRBJ1-6, is DSGVTQTPKHLITATGQRVTLRCSPRSGDLSVYWYQQSLDQGLQFLIQYYNGEERAKGNILERFSAQQFPDLHSELNLSSLELGDSALYFCASSPSGGGLNSPLHFGNGTRLTVT.

This rearrangement joins TRBV19 to TRBJ2-7, with 9 bases identical to TRBD1. Germline V gene sequence: CDR1 LNHDA, CDR2 SQIVND (reference sequence). The CDR3 sequence is 15 residues long. The V gene end was trimmed by 4 bases and the J gene end by 2 bases; junction bases not matched to a gene: 6. The CDR3 protein is CASSKSDRGPYEQYF. As DNA, the CDR3 is TGTGCCAGTAGTAAGTCGGACAGGGGCCCCTACGAGCAGTACTTC.

This chain connects TRBV13 to TRBJ1-2, with D maybe TRBD1 (5 bases). Trimming removed 5 bases at V and 4 bases at J, with 14 bases between. The CDR3 length is 14 residues. Germline CDR1 and CDR2: PRHDT and FYEKMQ (reference sequence). The CDR3 coding sequence is TGTGCCAGCAGCAATAGGTTCGGGGGCTATGGCTACACCTTC. Translation: CASSNRFGGYGYTF.

The chain carries TRBV30 and TRBJ1-6, with D perhaps TRBD1 (5 bases). The V gene lost 2 bases and the J gene lost 7 bases, with 9 bases spanning the gap. Germline CDR1 and CDR2: GTSNPN and SVGIG (reference sequence). This CDR3 has 13 amino acids. In DNA form, the CDR3 reads TGTGCCTGGAGTCAGGGCTGGAATTCACCCCTCCACTTT. It codes for CAWSQGWNSPLHF.

This clone was seen more than once but under ten times. V and J are TRBV10-2 and TRBJ2-5, with D maybe TRBD2 (5 bases). The DNA end favors TRBJ2-7, so the J call may be wrong. The length of the CDR3 is 13 residues. The V gene's germline CDR1 is WSHSY and CDR2 SAAADI. CDR3 in DNA: TGCGCCAGCAGTCCCACTAGGTACTACGAGCAGTACTTC. It yields the protein CASSPTRYYEQYF.

V usage is TRBV10-3 and J usage is TRBJ2-3; no clear D gene. The length of the CDR3 is 11 residues. From germline, CDR1 is ENHRY and CDR2 SYGVKD. Trimming stripped 8 bases from V and 0 bases from J, with 3 bases between. The CDR3 loop reads CAIQSTDTQYF. For the CDR3, the DNA is TGTGCCATCCAAAGCACAGATACGCAGTATTTT.

This chain uses TRBV7-3 with TRBJ2-5; possibly TRBD2 for D (6 bases). The CDR3 consists of 14 residues. Trimming took 7 bases from V and 3 from J, leaving 15 bases between them. From germline, CDR1 is SGHTA and CDR2 FQGTGA. The CDR3 protein is CASTTPGRKETQYF. DNA for the CDR3: TGTGCCAGCACCACTCCGGGGAGGAAAGAGACCCAGTACTTC.

This clone was observed a handful of times. This chain joins TRBV6-1 and TRBJ1-1; 8 bases are a match to TRBD1. The trim removed 6 bases at V and 0 bases at J, leaving 3 bases unmatched. The CDR3 runs to 14 residues. CDR1 and CDR2 from the germline V gene are MNHNS and SASEGT. In DNA form, the CDR3 reads TGTGCCAGCAGGGGGGGACAGGTGAACACTGAAGCTTTCTTT. Its translation is CASRGGQVNTEAFF.

V gene TRBV6-6 combines with J gene TRBJ2-3; D perhaps matches TRBD2 (6 bases). This CDR3 spans 16 amino acids. Per the germline V gene, CDR1 is MNHNY and CDR2 is SVGAGI (reference sequence). V was trimmed by 4 bases and J by 6 bases, leaving 20 bases between them. The CDR3 DNA reads TGTGCCAGCAGTTCGCCGCTGGGGGGAGGCTTGGATACGCAGTATTTT. Amino acid sequence: CASSSPLGGGLDTQYF.

The chain recombines TRBV11-2 with TRBJ2-3; TRBD2 matches 7 bases. CDR3 length: 16 residues. Germline V CDR1 and CDR2: SGHAT, FQNNGV. The V gene end was trimmed by 6 bases and the J gene end by 2 bases; junction bases not matched to a gene: 11. The CDR3 loop reads CASRNPRDYTTDTQYF. CDR3 nucleotides: TGTGCCAGCAGGAACCCAAGGGACTATACCACAGATACGCAGTATTTT.